Listed below are T cell receptor beta chains from one sample, sequenced in a study of T cell changes during pregnancy in multiple sclerosis. Profiled with immunoSEQ multiplex PCR; TCRdb holds only in-frame clones, not every one. The data show approximately 44,000 clones, roughly 90% seen once. The sequencing here drew on CD4+ T cells from peripheral blood mononuclear cells, taken in the first trimester of pregnancy. These receptors were collected from a female donor with multiple sclerosis, enrolled in a pregnancy study. Both conserved end residues are part of each CDR3. The order of the fields is clone size, J gene, D gene, V gene, CDR3 protein, CDR3 DNA. A D gene is named only where the DNA matches it firmly. Clone size is given for some rows only: seen once, a few or many times, or a class if the clone is expanded.

abundance: once; j_gene: TRBJ1-3; d_gene: TRBD1; v_gene: TRBV6-1; CDR3aa: CASRTTGGRNTIYF; CDR3nt: TGTGCCAGCAGAACTACAGGGGGCAGAAACACCATATATTTT
abundance: .; j_gene: TRBJ1-1; d_gene: TRBD1; v_gene: TRBV7-9; CDR3aa: CASSLRTGLMNTEAFF; CDR3nt: TGTGCCAGCAGCTTAAGGACAGGTCTTATGAACACTGAAGCTTTCTTT
abundance: .; j_gene: TRBJ2-2; d_gene: .; v_gene: TRBV19; CDR3aa: CASTINRRDTGGTGELFF; CDR3nt: TGTGCCAGTACCATTAACCGCCGGGACACTGGAGGCACCGGGGAGCTGTTTTTT
abundance: .; j_gene: TRBJ2-2; d_gene: TRBD1; v_gene: TRBV2; CDR3aa: CASSRDSINTGELFF; CDR3nt: TGTGCCAGCTCCCGGGACAGCATTAACACCGGGGAGCTGTTTTTT
abundance: .; j_gene: TRBJ1-1; d_gene: .; v_gene: TRBV2; CDR3aa: CASSLDRNTEAFF; CDR3nt: TGTGCCAGCAGTTTAGACAGGAACACTGAAGCTTTCTTT
abundance: .; j_gene: TRBJ2-7; d_gene: .; v_gene: TRBV28; CDR3aa: CASSKLTGEQYF; CDR3nt: TGTGCCAGCAGTAAGCTAACGGGCGAGCAGTACTTC
abundance: .; j_gene: TRBJ2-6; d_gene: .; v_gene: TRBV19; CDR3aa: CASSIPGHGYSDSGANVLTF; CDR3nt: TGTGCCAGTAGTATACCGGGACACGGATACTCAGACTCTGGGGCCAACGTCCTGACTTTC
abundance: .; j_gene: TRBJ1-1; d_gene: TRBD1; v_gene: TRBV19; CDR3aa: CASSRNRGRDNTEAFF; CDR3nt: TGTGCCAGTAGTCGAAACAGGGGGCGCGACAACACTGAAGCTTTCTTT
abundance: few; j_gene: TRBJ2-3; d_gene: .; v_gene: TRBV25-1; CDR3aa: CASSGTGSGTDTQYF; CDR3nt: TGTGCCAGCAGTGGAACAGGGTCGGGCACAGATACGCAGTATTTT
abundance: once; j_gene: TRBJ1-1; d_gene: .; v_gene: TRBV25-1; CDR3aa: CASSESLLGGVEAFF; CDR3nt: TGTGCCAGCAGTGAATCTTTATTAGGGGGAGTTGAAGCTTTCTTT
abundance: .; j_gene: TRBJ2-3; d_gene: TRBD2; v_gene: TRBV5-1; CDR3aa: CASSLAGLTTDTQYF; CDR3nt: TGCGCCAGCAGCTTGGCGGGACTAACCACAGATACGCAGTATTTT
abundance: .; j_gene: TRBJ2-1; d_gene: TRBD2; v_gene: TRBV28; CDR3aa: CASSLTAGEEQFF; CDR3nt: TGTGCCAGCAGTTTAACCGCGGGAGAGGAGCAGTTCTTC
abundance: .; j_gene: TRBJ1-1; d_gene: .; v_gene: TRBV7-9; CDR3aa: CASRQGQTPEAFF; CDR3nt: TGTGCCAGCAGACAAGGACAGACTCCTGAAGCTTTCTTT
abundance: .; j_gene: TRBJ1-5; d_gene: .; v_gene: TRBV19; CDR3aa: CASKNPGASNQPQHF; CDR3nt: TGTGCCAGTAAGAACCCTGGGGCTAGCAATCAGCCCCAGCATTTT
abundance: once; j_gene: TRBJ2-5; d_gene: TRBD2; v_gene: TRBV13; CDR3aa: CASSGRLAGGLAETQYF; CDR3nt: TGTGCCAGCAGCGGCCGACTAGCGGGAGGGCTGGCGGAGACCCAGTACTTC
abundance: .; j_gene: TRBJ2-1; d_gene: .; v_gene: TRBV7-9; CDR3aa: CASSFNIYEQFF; CDR3nt: TGTGCCAGCAGTTTTAATATCTATGAGCAGTTCTTC
abundance: .; j_gene: TRBJ1-1; d_gene: .; v_gene: TRBV19; CDR3aa: CASSIDGGGLNTEAFF; CDR3nt: TGTGCCAGTAGTATAGACGGGGGGGGCTTGAACACTGAAGCTTTCTTT
abundance: .; j_gene: TRBJ1-1; d_gene: .; v_gene: TRBV5-1; CDR3aa: CASSLGDITNTEAFF; CDR3nt: TGCGCCAGCAGCTTGGGGGACATAACTAACACTGAAGCTTTCTTT
abundance: .; j_gene: TRBJ2-6; d_gene: .; v_gene: TRBV19; CDR3aa: CASSLIGSGTNVLTF; CDR3nt: TGTGCCAGTAGTCTGATCGGGTCGGGGACCAACGTCCTGACTTTC
abundance: .; j_gene: TRBJ1-3; d_gene: .; v_gene: TRBV6-5; CDR3aa: CASSIDGISGNTIYF; CDR3nt: TGTGCCAGCAGTATCGACGGGATCTCTGGAAACACCATATATTTT
abundance: few; j_gene: TRBJ1-1; d_gene: .; v_gene: TRBV14; CDR3aa: CASSQSRGTEAFF; CDR3nt: TGTGCCAGCAGCCAGTCTCGAGGCACTGAAGCTTTCTTT
abundance: .; j_gene: TRBJ2-2; d_gene: .; v_gene: TRBV10-3; CDR3aa: CAISERGQLTGELFF; CDR3nt: TGTGCCATCAGTGAACGAGGACAACTTACCGGGGAGCTGTTTTTT
abundance: .; j_gene: TRBJ1-2; d_gene: .; v_gene: TRBV7-8; CDR3aa: CASSLGRGRNGYTF; CDR3nt: TGTGCCAGCAGCCTCGGCAGGGGCAGGAATGGCTACACCTTC
abundance: .; j_gene: TRBJ1-1; d_gene: TRBD1; v_gene: TRBV6-6; CDR3aa: CASSPGQVTEAFF; CDR3nt: TGTGCCAGCAGTCCCGGACAGGTAACTGAAGCTTTCTTT
abundance: .; j_gene: TRBJ2-1; d_gene: TRBD2; v_gene: TRBV5-1; CDR3aa: CASSLTSGRDEQFF; CDR3nt: TGCGCCAGCAGCTTGACTAGCGGGAGGGATGAGCAGTTCTTC
abundance: once; j_gene: TRBJ2-3; d_gene: TRBD2; v_gene: TRBV2; CDR3aa: CASGPGAGGTTDTQYF; CDR3nt: TGTGCCAGCGGGCCTGGGGCGGGAGGGACCACAGATACGCAGTATTTT
abundance: .; j_gene: TRBJ2-1; d_gene: TRBD2; v_gene: TRBV30; CDR3aa: CAWSTSDSYNEQFF; CDR3nt: TGTGCCTGGAGTACTAGCGATTCCTACAATGAGCAGTTCTTC
abundance: .; j_gene: TRBJ2-1; d_gene: TRBD2; v_gene: TRBV28; CDR3aa: CASRESGEGNYNEQFF; CDR3nt: TGTGCCAGCCGGGAGAGCGGGGAGGGGAACTACAATGAGCAGTTCTTC
abundance: .; j_gene: TRBJ2-4; d_gene: .; v_gene: TRBV5-5; CDR3aa: CASSPGTPRPAIQYF; CDR3nt: TGTGCCAGCAGCCCGGGGACTCCGCGGCCTGCCATTCAGTACTTC
abundance: .; j_gene: TRBJ2-1; d_gene: TRBD2; v_gene: TRBV5-1; CDR3aa: CASSFGLAGNNEQFF; CDR3nt: TGCGCCAGCAGCTTTGGACTAGCGGGGAACAATGAGCAGTTCTTC
abundance: .; j_gene: TRBJ2-3; d_gene: TRBD2; v_gene: TRBV7-3; CDR3aa: CASSSVGGSADTQYF; CDR3nt: TGTGCCAGCAGCTCAGTGGGCGGGAGTGCAGATACGCAGTATTTT
abundance: .; j_gene: TRBJ2-7; d_gene: .; v_gene: TRBV28; CDR3aa: CASAGLLGEQYF; CDR3nt: TGTGCCAGTGCAGGGCTCCTGGGGGAGCAGTACTTC
abundance: .; j_gene: TRBJ2-5; d_gene: TRBD2; v_gene: TRBV27; CDR3aa: CASSSLGSGRARDF; CDR3nt: TGTGCCAGCAGTTCCCTGGGTAGCGGGAGGGCCAGGGACTTC
abundance: .; j_gene: TRBJ2-7; d_gene: TRBD2; v_gene: TRBV29-1; CDR3aa: CSVSRGTTYEQYF; CDR3nt: TGCAGCGTATCCCGGGGGACTACCTACGAGCAGTACTTC
abundance: .; j_gene: TRBJ1-2; d_gene: TRBD1; v_gene: TRBV19; CDR3aa: CASSSRGTVDYGYTF; CDR3nt: TGTGCCAGTAGTAGCCGCGGGACAGTGGACTATGGCTACACCTTC
abundance: .; j_gene: TRBJ2-1; d_gene: .; v_gene: TRBV29-1; CDR3aa: CTAGFNEQFF; CDR3nt: TGCACCGCAGGTTTCAATGAGCAGTTCTTC
abundance: .; j_gene: TRBJ2-3; d_gene: .; v_gene: TRBV5-1; CDR3aa: CASSLSGHYTDTQYF; CDR3nt: TGCGCCAGCAGCTTGTCGGGACACTACACAGATACGCAGTATTTT
abundance: .; j_gene: TRBJ2-7; d_gene: .; v_gene: TRBV15; CDR3aa: CATRPNQQGPGYF; CDR3nt: TGTGCCACCAGACCCAACCAGCAGGGCCCTGGGTACTTC
abundance: .; j_gene: TRBJ2-7; d_gene: .; v_gene: TRBV27; CDR3aa: CASSLSPGLPYEQYF; CDR3nt: TGTGCCAGCAGTCTATCTCCGGGACTCCCCTACGAGCAGTACTTC
abundance: .; j_gene: TRBJ2-7; d_gene: TRBD1; v_gene: TRBV6-5; CDR3aa: CASSYSQDRAGQYF; CDR3nt: TGTGCCAGCAGTTACTCTCAAGACAGGGCTGGGCAGTACTTC
abundance: .; j_gene: TRBJ2-3; d_gene: .; v_gene: TRBV1; CDR3aa: CTSSTSGTDTQYF; CDR3nt: TGCACCAGCTCGACTAGCGGCACAGATACGCAGTATTTT
abundance: once; j_gene: TRBJ2-1; d_gene: .; v_gene: TRBV5-6; CDR3aa: CASSPVRRGLIADDNEQFF; CDR3nt: TGTGCCAGCAGCCCGGTGCGGCGGGGGCTAATAGCGGATGACAATGAGCAGTTCTTC
abundance: few; j_gene: TRBJ1-1; d_gene: .; v_gene: TRBV7-9; CDR3aa: CASSIDRRNTEAFF; CDR3nt: TGTGCCAGCAGCATAGACAGGAGGAACACTGAAGCTTTCTTT
abundance: .; j_gene: TRBJ2-7; d_gene: TRBD1; v_gene: TRBV11-3; CDR3aa: CASSLGGQFEQYF; CDR3nt: TGTGCCAGCAGCTTAGGGGGACAGTTCGAGCAGTACTTC
abundance: .; j_gene: TRBJ2-1; d_gene: TRBD1; v_gene: TRBV29-1; CDR3aa: CSVGTGGYNEQFF; CDR3nt: TGCAGCGTTGGGACAGGGGGCTACAATGAGCAGTTCTTC
abundance: .; j_gene: TRBJ2-7; d_gene: .; v_gene: TRBV4-3; CDR3aa: CASSQVQGGPYEQYF; CDR3nt: TGCGCCAGCAGCCAAGTCCAGGGAGGCCCCTACGAGCAGTACTTC
abundance: .; j_gene: TRBJ2-1; d_gene: .; v_gene: TRBV19; CDR3aa: CASSMMGHSYNEQFF; CDR3nt: TGTGCCAGTAGTATGATGGGACACTCCTACAATGAGCAGTTCTTC
abundance: .; j_gene: TRBJ1-4; d_gene: TRBD1; v_gene: TRBV19; CDR3aa: CASSIRQGANEKLFF; CDR3nt: TGTGCCAGTAGTATCCGACAGGGAGCAAATGAAAAACTGTTTTTT
abundance: once; j_gene: TRBJ2-2; d_gene: TRBD2; v_gene: TRBV28; CDR3aa: CASRFGGGRADTGELFF; CDR3nt: TGTGCCAGCAGATTCGGAGGCGGGAGGGCGGACACCGGGGAGCTGTTTTTT
abundance: .; j_gene: TRBJ2-7; d_gene: TRBD1; v_gene: TRBV7-2; CDR3aa: CASSLGGQGNYYEQYF; CDR3nt: TGTGCCAGCAGCTTAGGGGGACAGGGAAACTACTACGAGCAGTACTTC
abundance: .; j_gene: TRBJ2-1; d_gene: TRBD2; v_gene: TRBV18; CDR3aa: CASSPPLAGLDEQFF; CDR3nt: TGTGCCAGCTCACCACCACTAGCGGGACTCGATGAGCAGTTCTTC
abundance: .; j_gene: TRBJ1-1; d_gene: .; v_gene: TRBV7-3; CDR3aa: CASSWGGGLGDTEAFF; CDR3nt: TGTGCCAGCAGCTGGGGGGGTGGTCTCGGGGACACTGAAGCTTTCTTT
abundance: .; j_gene: TRBJ2-2; d_gene: TRBD1; v_gene: TRBV18; CDR3aa: CASSPSYIGRTGPVRTGELFF; CDR3nt: TGTGCCAGCTCACCAAGTTACATCGGACGGACAGGCCCAGTAAGAACCGGGGAGCTGTTTTTT
abundance: .; j_gene: TRBJ2-5; d_gene: .; v_gene: TRBV28; CDR3aa: CASSLSREETQYF; CDR3nt: TGTGCCAGCAGTTTATCTCGTGAGGAGACCCAGTACTTC
abundance: .; j_gene: TRBJ2-6; d_gene: TRBD2; v_gene: TRBV9; CDR3aa: CASSVLAGGPVGANVLTF; CDR3nt: TGTGCCAGCAGCGTTCTAGCGGGAGGGCCGGTTGGGGCCAACGTCCTGACTTTC
abundance: .; j_gene: TRBJ2-7; d_gene: TRBD1; v_gene: TRBV28; CDR3aa: CATTPGTGGYEQYF; CDR3nt: TGTGCCACCACCCCCGGGACAGGGGGGTACGAGCAGTACTTC
abundance: .; j_gene: TRBJ2-1; d_gene: .; v_gene: TRBV19; CDR3aa: CASSRFRDTYNEQFF; CDR3nt: TGTGCCAGTAGTAGATTCCGGGACACCTACAATGAGCAGTTCTTC
abundance: .; j_gene: TRBJ1-2; d_gene: .; v_gene: TRBV28; CDR3aa: CASRSASIAPSYGYTF; CDR3nt: TGTGCCAGCAGATCTGCCAGCATAGCACCGAGCTATGGCTACACCTTC
abundance: .; j_gene: TRBJ1-1; d_gene: .; v_gene: TRBV5-4; CDR3aa: CASSSLMPGYTEAFF; CDR3nt: TGTGCCAGCAGCTCCCTTATGCCGGGATACACTGAAGCTTTCTTT